One and the same sample provided the 8 T cell receptor beta chains below, sequenced in a study of blood T cell repertoires in COVID-19. TCRdb keeps only in-frame clones here, not all; method: immunoSEQ multiplex PCR. The sample lists roughly 33,000 clones, less than 85% occurring once. The specimen was peripheral blood. These receptors came from a human donor with acute or convalescent COVID-19. The donor label of this sample is uncertain.

J is TRBJ2-1 and V is TRBV4-2; D is unclear. The CDR3 is 15 amino acids. CDR1 LGHNA and CDR2 YNFKEQ come from the germline V gene. Trimming cost V 0 bases and J 9 bases, with 15 bases left between them. CDR3 region: CASSQDDSDPVEQFF. The CDR3 DNA reads TGTGCCAGCAGCCAAGATGACTCGGATCCCGTTGAGCAGTTCTTC.

V gene TRBV28 combines with J gene TRBJ1-4; D might be TRBD1 (5 bases). The CDR3 sequence is 15 residues long. Trimming shortened V by 2 bases and J by 3 bases, and 10 bases separated the two germline ends. Germline CDR1 is MDHEN and CDR2 is SYDVKM. The CDR3 bases are TGTGCCAGCAGTTTAATAGGGGCGGCTAATGAAAAACTGTTTTTT. Protein sequence: CASSLIGAANEKLFF.

V is TRBV6-5 and J is TRBJ1-6; tentatively, D is TRBD1 (6 bases). The V and J ends lost 5 bases and 8 bases respectively, with 13 bases between them. The CDR3 contains 14 residues. Germline assignment: CDR1 MNHEY and CDR2 SVGAGI. CDR3 coding DNA: TGTGCCAGCAGTCTAACAGGGTTGTATTCACCCCTCCACTTT. Its protein product is CASSLTGLYSPLHF.

This clone was observed a handful of times. This chain joins TRBV9 and TRBJ1-4; D call uncertain. Trimming removed 0 bases from V and 5 bases from J, with 11 bases in between. The CDR3 runs 15 residues. Germline V gene data show CDR1 as SGDLS and CDR2 as YYNGEE. CDR3 in amino acids: CASSVGSGLNEKLFF. CDR3 coding DNA: TGTGCCAGCAGCGTAGGAAGCGGCCTCAATGAAAAACTGTTTTTT.

The chain uses TRBV5-1 and TRBJ1-1, with 7 bases identical to TRBD1. The V segment lost 3 bases and the J segment 2 bases; nucleotides outside the gene matches: 7. Germline V gives CDR1 SGHRS, CDR2 YFSETQ. The length of the CDR3 is 15 residues. DNA of the CDR3: TGCGCCAGCAGCTCCACACAGGGGCATAACACTGAAGCTTTCTTT. Its translation: CASSSTQGHNTEAFF.

This clone came up once. The chain employs TRBV4-1 and TRBJ1-1; 9 bases map to TRBD1. Germline V gives CDR1 MGHRA, CDR2 YSYEKL. CDR3 length: 14 residues. V trimming: 3 bases; J trimming: 7 bases; junction bases outside the gene matches: 6. For the CDR3, the DNA is TGCGCCAGCAGCCACCCCGGACAGGGGAGTGAAGCTTTCTTT. Encoded protein: CASSHPGQGSEAFF.

The J gene is TRBJ1-2, the V gene TRBV13; TRBD1 matches at 7 bases. J gave up 1 base and V 1 base, and 0 bases lay outside the gene matches. Germline V gene lookup returns CDR1 PRHDT and CDR2 FYEKMQ (reference sequence). The CDR3 has 14 amino acids. CDR3 DNA sequence: TGTGCCAGCAGCTTAGCAGGGGGTAACTATGGCTACACCTTC. It yields the protein CASSLAGGNYGYTF.

The gene calls are TRBV7-2 and TRBJ2-7; TRBD2 is a possible D gene (6 bases). V lost 3 bases to trimming and J lost 0 bases, with 9 bases between them. The germline V gene has CDR1 SGHTA and CDR2 FQGNSA. There are 14 residues in the CDR3. CDR3 in DNA: TGTGCCAGCAGCTTGCGGGATTTCTCCTACGAGCAGTACTTC. This codes for CASSLRDFSYEQYF. Drawing the rest from reference TRBV7-2 and TRBJ2-7, the complete variable domain is GAGVSQSPSNKVTEKGKDVELRCDPISGHTALYWYRQSLGQGLEFLIYFQGNSAPDKSGLPSDRFSAERTGGSVSTLTIQRTQQEDSAVYLCASSLRDFSYEQYFGPGTRLTVT.